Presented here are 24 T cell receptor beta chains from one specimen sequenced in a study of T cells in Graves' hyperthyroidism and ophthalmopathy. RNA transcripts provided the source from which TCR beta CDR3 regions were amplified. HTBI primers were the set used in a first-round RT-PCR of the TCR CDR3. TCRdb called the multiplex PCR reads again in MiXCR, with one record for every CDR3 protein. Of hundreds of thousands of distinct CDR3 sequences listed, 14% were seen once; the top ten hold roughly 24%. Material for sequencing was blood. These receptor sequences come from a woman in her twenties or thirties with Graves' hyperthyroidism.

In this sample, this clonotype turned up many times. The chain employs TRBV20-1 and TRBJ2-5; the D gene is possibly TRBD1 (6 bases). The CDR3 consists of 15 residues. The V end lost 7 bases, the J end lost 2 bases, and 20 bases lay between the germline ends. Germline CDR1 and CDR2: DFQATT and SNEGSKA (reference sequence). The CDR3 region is CSETRDTGLQETQYF. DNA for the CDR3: TGCAGTGAGACCAGGGACACCGGGTTACAAGAGACCCAGTACTTC.

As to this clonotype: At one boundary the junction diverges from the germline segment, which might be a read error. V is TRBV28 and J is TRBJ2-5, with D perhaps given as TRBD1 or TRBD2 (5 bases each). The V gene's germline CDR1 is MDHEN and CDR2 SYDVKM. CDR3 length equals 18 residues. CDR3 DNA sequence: TGTGCCAGCAGTTTATCATCCTCGGGACCTTCCTCGCGAGAGATCCAGTACTTC. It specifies CASSLSSSGPSSREIQYF.

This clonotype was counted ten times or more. This CDR3 is CASSLARTGYEQYF. DNA for the CDR3: TGTGCCAGCAGCTTAGCCCGGACAGGCTACGAGCAGTACTTC. The chain uses TRBV7-2 and TRBJ2-7; TRBD1 matches 7 bases. This CDR3 is built from 14 residues. CDR1 is SGHTA, CDR2 FQGNSA, per germline. J was trimmed by 3 bases and V by 0 bases; bases with no gene match: 2.

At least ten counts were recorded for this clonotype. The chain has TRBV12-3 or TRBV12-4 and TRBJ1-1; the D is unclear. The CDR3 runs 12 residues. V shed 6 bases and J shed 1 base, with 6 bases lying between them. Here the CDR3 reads CASSDPNTEAFF. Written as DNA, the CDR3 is TGTGCCAGCAGCGACCCGAACACTGAAGCTTTCTTT.

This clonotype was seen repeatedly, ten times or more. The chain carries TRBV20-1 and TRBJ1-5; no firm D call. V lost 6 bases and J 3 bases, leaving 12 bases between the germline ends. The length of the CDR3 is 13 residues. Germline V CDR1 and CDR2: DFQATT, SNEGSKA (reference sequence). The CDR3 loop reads CSAARPNNQPQHF. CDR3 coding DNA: TGCAGTGCCGCCCGACCGAACAATCAGCCCCAGCATTTT.

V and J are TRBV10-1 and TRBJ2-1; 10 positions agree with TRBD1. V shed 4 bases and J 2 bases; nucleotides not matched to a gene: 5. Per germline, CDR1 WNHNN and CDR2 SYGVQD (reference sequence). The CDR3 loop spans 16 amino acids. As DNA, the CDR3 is TGCGCCAGCAGTGGACAGGGGGCTTTTCCCTACAATGAGCAGTTCTTC. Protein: CASSGQGAFPYNEQFF.

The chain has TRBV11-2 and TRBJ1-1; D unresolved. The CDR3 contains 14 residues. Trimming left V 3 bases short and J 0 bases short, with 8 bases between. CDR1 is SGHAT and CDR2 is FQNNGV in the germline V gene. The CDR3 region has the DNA TGTGCCAGCAGCTTCGGCAGATTGAACACTGAAGCTTTCTTT. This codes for CASSFGRLNTEAFF.

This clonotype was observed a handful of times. The CDR3 DNA sequence: TGTGCCAGCAGCTTAAGTGGGGTCGAGCAGTACTTC. Translation gives CASSLSGVEQYF. V is TRBV7-9 and J is TRBJ2-7, with no clear D. CDR3 length: 12 amino acids. Germline values: CDR1 SEHNR, CDR2 FQNEAQ (reference sequence). Trimming took off 2 bases at V and 6 bases at J, with 8 bases between the two ends.

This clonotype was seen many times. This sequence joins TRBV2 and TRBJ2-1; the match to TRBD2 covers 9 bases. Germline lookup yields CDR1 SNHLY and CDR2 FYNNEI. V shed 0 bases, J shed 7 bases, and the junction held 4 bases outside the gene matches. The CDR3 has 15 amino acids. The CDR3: CASSEARLAANEQFF. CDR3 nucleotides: TGTGCCAGCAGTGAAGCGCGACTAGCGGCTAATGAGCAGTTCTTC.

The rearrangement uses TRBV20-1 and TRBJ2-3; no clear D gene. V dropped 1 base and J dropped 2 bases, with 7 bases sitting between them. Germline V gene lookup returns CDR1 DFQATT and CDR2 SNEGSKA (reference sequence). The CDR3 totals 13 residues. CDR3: CSARVWPTDTQYF. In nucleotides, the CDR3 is TGCAGTGCTAGAGTGTGGCCCACAGATACGCAGTATTTT.

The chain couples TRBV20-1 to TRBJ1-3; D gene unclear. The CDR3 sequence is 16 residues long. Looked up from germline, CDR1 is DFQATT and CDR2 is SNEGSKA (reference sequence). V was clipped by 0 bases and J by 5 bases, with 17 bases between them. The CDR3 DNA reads TGCAGTGCTAGAGACAACTTTTCGGGGTCAAGAAACACCATATATTTT. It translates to CSARDNFSGSRNTIYF.

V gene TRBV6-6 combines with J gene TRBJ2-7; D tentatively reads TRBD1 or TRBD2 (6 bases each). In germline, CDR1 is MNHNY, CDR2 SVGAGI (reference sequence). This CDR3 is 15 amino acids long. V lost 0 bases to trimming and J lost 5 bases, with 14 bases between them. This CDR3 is CASSYSTGGKNEQYF. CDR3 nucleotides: TGTGCCAGCAGTTACTCGACCGGGGGCAAGAACGAGCAGTACTTC.

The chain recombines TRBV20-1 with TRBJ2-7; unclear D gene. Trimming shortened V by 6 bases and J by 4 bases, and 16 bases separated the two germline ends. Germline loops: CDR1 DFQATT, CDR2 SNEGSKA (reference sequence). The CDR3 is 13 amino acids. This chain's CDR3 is CSARSGGAYEQYF. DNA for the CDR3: TGCAGTGCAAGGAGTGGCGGCGCGTACGAGCAGTACTTC.

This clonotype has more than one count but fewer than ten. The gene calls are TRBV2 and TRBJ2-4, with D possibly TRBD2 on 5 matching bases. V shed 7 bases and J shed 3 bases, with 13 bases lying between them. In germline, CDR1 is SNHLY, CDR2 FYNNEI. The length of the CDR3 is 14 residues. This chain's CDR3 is CASISGSGKNIQYF. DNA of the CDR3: TGTGCCAGCATTTCGGGATCTGGCAAAAACATTCAGTACTTC. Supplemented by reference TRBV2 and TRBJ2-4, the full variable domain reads EPEVTQTPSHQVTQMGQEVILRCVPISNHLYFYWYRQILGQKVEFLVSFYNNEISEKSEIFDDQFSVERPDGSNFTLKIRSTKLEDSAMYFCASISGSGKNIQYFGAGTRLSVL.

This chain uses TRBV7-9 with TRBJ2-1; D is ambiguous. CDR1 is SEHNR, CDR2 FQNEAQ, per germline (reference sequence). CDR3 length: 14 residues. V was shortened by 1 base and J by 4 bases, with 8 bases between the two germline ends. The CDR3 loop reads CASSLDQVYNEQFF. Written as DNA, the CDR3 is TGTGCCAGCAGCTTAGACCAGGTATACAATGAGCAGTTCTTC.

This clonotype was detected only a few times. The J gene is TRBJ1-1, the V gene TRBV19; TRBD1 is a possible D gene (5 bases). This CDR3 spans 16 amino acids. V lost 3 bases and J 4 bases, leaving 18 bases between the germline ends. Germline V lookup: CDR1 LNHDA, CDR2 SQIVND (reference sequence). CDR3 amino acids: CASSISAQRGTTEAFF. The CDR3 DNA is TGTGCCAGTAGTATCAGTGCGCAGCGGGGCACCACTGAAGCTTTCTTT.

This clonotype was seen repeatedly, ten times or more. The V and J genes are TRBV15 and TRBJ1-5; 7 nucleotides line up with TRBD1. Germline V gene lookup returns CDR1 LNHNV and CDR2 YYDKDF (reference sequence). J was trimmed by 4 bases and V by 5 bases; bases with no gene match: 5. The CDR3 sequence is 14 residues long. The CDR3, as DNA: TGTGCCACCAGCGGAGGACAGGAGAATCAGCCCCAGCATTTT. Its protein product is CATSGGQENQPQHF.

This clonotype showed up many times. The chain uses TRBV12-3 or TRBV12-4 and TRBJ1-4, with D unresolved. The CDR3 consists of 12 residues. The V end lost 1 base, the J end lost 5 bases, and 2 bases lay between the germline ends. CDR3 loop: CASSLGNEKLFF. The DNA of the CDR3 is TGTGCCAGCAGTTTAGGCAATGAAAAACTGTTTTTT.

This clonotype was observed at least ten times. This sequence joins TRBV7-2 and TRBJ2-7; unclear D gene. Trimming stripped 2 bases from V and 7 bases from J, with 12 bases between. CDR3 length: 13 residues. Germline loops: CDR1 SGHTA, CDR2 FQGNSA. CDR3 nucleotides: TGTGCCAGCAGCTTAAGTACGGTTGGAGAGCAGTACTTC. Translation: CASSLSTVGEQYF.

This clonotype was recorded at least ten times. The CDR3 sequence is CASSPPGHNYGYTF. As DNA, the CDR3 is TGTGCCAGCAGTCCGCCGGGACACAACTATGGCTACACCTTC. The rearrangement joins TRBV12-3 or TRBV12-4 to TRBJ1-2; perhaps TRBD1 as D (6 bases). This CDR3 spans 14 amino acids. V was pared by 5 bases and J by 2 bases, with 12 bases between.

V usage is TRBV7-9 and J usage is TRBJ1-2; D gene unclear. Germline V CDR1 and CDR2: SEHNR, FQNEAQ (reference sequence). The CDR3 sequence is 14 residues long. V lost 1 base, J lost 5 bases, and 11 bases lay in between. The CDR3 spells CASSLDMRSYGYTF. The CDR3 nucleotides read TGTGCCAGCAGCTTAGATATGCGGTCGTATGGCTACACCTTC.

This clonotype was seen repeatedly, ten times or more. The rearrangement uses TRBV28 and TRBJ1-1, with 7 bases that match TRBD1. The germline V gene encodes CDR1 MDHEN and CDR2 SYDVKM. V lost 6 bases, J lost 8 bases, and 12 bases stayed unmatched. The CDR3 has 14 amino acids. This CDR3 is CASSPPAGGGEAFF. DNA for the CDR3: TGTGCCAGCAGCCCTCCGGCAGGGGGGGGAGAAGCTTTCTTT.

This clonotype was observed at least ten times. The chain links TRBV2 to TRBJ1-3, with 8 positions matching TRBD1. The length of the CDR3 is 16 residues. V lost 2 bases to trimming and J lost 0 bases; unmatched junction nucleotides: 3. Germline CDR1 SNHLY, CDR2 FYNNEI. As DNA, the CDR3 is TGTGCCAGCAGTGAATACAGGGGGAACTCTGGAAACACCATATATTTT. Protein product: CASSEYRGNSGNTIYF. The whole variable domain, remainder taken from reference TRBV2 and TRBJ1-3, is EPEVTQTPSHQVTQMGQEVILRCVPISNHLYFYWYRQILGQKVEFLVSFYNNEISEKSEIFDDQFSVERPDGSNFTLKIRSTKLEDSAMYFCASSEYRGNSGNTIYFGEGSWLTVV.

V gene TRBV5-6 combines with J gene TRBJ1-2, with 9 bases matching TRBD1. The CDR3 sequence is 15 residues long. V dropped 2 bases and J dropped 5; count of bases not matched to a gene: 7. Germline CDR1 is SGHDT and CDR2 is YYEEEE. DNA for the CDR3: TGTGCCAGCAGCTTTTATTCCGGGACAGGGTATGGCTACACCTTC. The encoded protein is CASSFYSGTGYGYTF.